The 26 T cell receptor beta chains below were found in one sample sequenced in a study of cytomegalovirus exposure and HLA in healthy donors. Primers included in the PCR were 60 Vbeta and 13 Jbeta primers. The assay was immunoSEQ multiplex PCR, and TCRdb's table has in-frame clones only and misses some. This sample has around 100,000 clones; around a tenth occur once, and the top ten carry about 5%. Sequencing used PBMCs. Every receptor here comes from a man aged 35 to 55 in good health and CMV-seropositive.

The CDR3 region is CASSVLGNGELFF. Here the CDR3 DNA reads TGTGCCAGCAGTGTCCTAGGTAACGGGGAGCTGTTTTTT. The chain is built from TRBV25-1 and TRBJ2-2; D is uncertain. V gave up 4 bases and J gave up 7 bases, with 10 bases separating them. The CDR3 totals 13 residues. Per germline, CDR1 MGHDK and CDR2 SYGVNS.

This clone appeared a few times. The rearrangement links TRBV6-1 to TRBJ1-2; D remains unclear. Germline V gives CDR1 MNHNS, CDR2 SASEGT. The V end lost 1 base, the J end lost 2 bases, and 14 bases lay between the germline ends. CDR3 size: 16 residues. The CDR3 coding sequence is TGTGCCAGCAGTGAAGTTTTGCAGGCGAACAACTATGGCTACACCTTC. Translation: CASSEVLQANNYGYTF.

The J gene is TRBJ2-3, the V gene TRBV4-3; no clear D. In germline, CDR1 is LGHNA, CDR2 YSLEER. V lost 1 base and J 0 bases, leaving 14 bases between the germline ends. This CDR3 is built from 17 residues. The CDR3 sequence is CASSQGRAKPSTDTQYF. DNA of the CDR3: TGCGCCAGCAGCCAAGGTCGAGCTAAACCTAGCACAGATACGCAGTATTTT.

J is TRBJ2-7 and V is TRBV18, with D unclear. Germline V gene lookup returns CDR1 KGHSH and CDR2 LQKENI. The CDR3 consists of 13 residues. Trimming removed 2 bases from V and 4 bases from J, with 9 bases in between. The CDR3 here is CASSPDQVYEQYF. CDR3 DNA sequence: TGTGCCAGCTCACCAGACCAGGTTTACGAGCAGTACTTC.

This chain connects TRBV4-1 to TRBJ1-1, with no clear D. Germline CDR1 reads MGHRA; CDR2 reads YSYEKL. V dropped 4 bases and J dropped 3 bases, with 18 bases sitting between them. This CDR3 comprises 16 residues. The chain's CDR3 is CASSLARFAEDTEAFF. The CDR3 nucleotides are TGCGCCAGCAGCCTCGCACGGTTCGCGGAGGACACTGAAGCTTTCTTT.

The chain couples TRBV2 to TRBJ2-1; 11 bases agree with TRBD2. The CDR3 sequence is 16 residues long. CDR1 and CDR2 (germline): SNHLY, FYNNEI. V lost 5 bases to trimming and J lost 0 bases; unmatched junction nucleotides: 3. The CDR3, as DNA: TGTGCCAGCAGTTTTACTAGCGGGAGCTCCTACAATGAGCAGTTCTTC. Residues: CASSFTSGSSYNEQFF. The whole variable domain, remainder taken from reference TRBV2 and TRBJ2-1, is EPEVTQTPSHQVTQMGQEVILRCVPISNHLYFYWYRQILGQKVEFLVSFYNNEISEKSEIFDDQFSVERPDGSNFTLKIRSTKLEDSAMYFCASSFTSGSSYNEQFFGPGTRLTVL.

This clone was detected a few times. This chain connects TRBV5-1 to TRBJ2-7; 8 nucleotides line up with TRBD2. V was clipped by 2 bases and J by 0 bases; unmatched bases: 1. CDR1 and CDR2 from the germline V gene are SGHRS and YFSETQ. The CDR3 is 14 residues long. The CDR3: CASSFGLASYEQYF. The CDR3 coding sequence is TGCGCCAGCAGCTTTGGACTAGCCTCCTACGAGCAGTACTTC. The full variable domain, with the rest looked up from reference TRBV5-1 and TRBJ2-7, is KAGVTQTPRYLIKTRGQQVTLSCSPISGHRSVSWYQQTPGQGLQFLFEYFSETQRNKGNFPGRFSGRQFSNSRSEMNVSTLELGDSALYLCASSFGLASYEQYFGPGTRLTVT.

This clone was detected a few times. This chain joins TRBV20-1 and TRBJ1-5; D is undetermined. Germline V gives CDR1 DFQATT, CDR2 SNEGSKA (reference sequence). V lost 6 bases and J 7 bases, leaving 4 bases between the germline ends. CDR3 length: 9 residues. CDR3 DNA sequence: TGCAGTGCGGGCCAGCCCCAGCATTTT. Translated: CSAGQPQHF.

There are a few counts of this clone. The V and J genes are TRBV9 and TRBJ2-3; tentative D call: TRBD2 (6 bases). The CDR3 contains 15 residues. V was shortened by 3 bases and J by 4 bases, with 15 bases between the two germline ends. Germline assignment: CDR1 SGDLS and CDR2 YYNGEE. CDR3 region: CASSAESGEADTQYF. CDR3 nucleotide sequence: TGTGCCAGCAGCGCCGAGTCGGGGGAAGCAGATACGCAGTATTTT.

Only a few counts were recorded for this clone. The rearrangement uses TRBV5-1 and TRBJ1-2, with no clear D. Germline CDR1 is SGHRS and CDR2 is YFSETQ. The CDR3 length is 13 residues. Trimming removed 0 bases at V and 4 bases at J, with 7 bases between. CDR3 coding DNA: TGCGCCAGCAGCTTGGACAGCCTCTATGGCTACACCTTC. Residues: CASSLDSLYGYTF.

This clone occurred once. V is TRBV2 and J is TRBJ2-7; possibly TRBD2 for D (6 bases). CDR1 is SNHLY and CDR2 is FYNNEI in the germline V gene. Trimming stripped 10 bases from V and 4 bases from J, with 14 bases between. This CDR3 contains 12 residues. In nucleotides, the CDR3 is TGTGCCAACCGGGACTCTTCTTACGAGCAGTACTTC. It codes for CANRDSSYEQYF.

This clone came up a few times. The chain recombines TRBV29-1 with TRBJ1-4; possible D gene TRBD1, 6 bases. V dropped 7 bases and J dropped 1 base, with 7 bases sitting between them. The CDR3 runs to 12 residues. The germline gives CDR1 SQVTM, CDR2 ANQGSEA. As DNA, the CDR3 is TGCAGCGCAGGGGTAACTAATGAAAAACTGTTTTTT. Encoded protein: CSAGVTNEKLFF.

The CDR3 nucleotides read TGTGCCAGCAGTCCCCCGAGGGTCGGAGGCAATCAGCCCCAGCATTTT. Its protein product is CASSPPRVGGNQPQHF. The V and J genes are TRBV28 and TRBJ1-5, with D hard to call. CDR3 size: 16 residues. Trimming pared 5 bases from V and 2 bases from J, leaving 16 bases between. From germline, CDR1 is MDHEN and CDR2 SYDVKM.

This CDR3 reads CASSRLAGDRDEQFF. CDR3 coding DNA: TGCGCCAGCAGCAGACTAGCGGGAGATCGGGATGAGCAGTTCTTC. This chain links TRBV4-1 with TRBJ2-1; 12 bases map to TRBD2. The trim removed 5 bases at V and 8 bases at J, leaving 7 bases unmatched. Germline-derived CDR1 and CDR2 are MGHRA and YSYEKL. The CDR3 is 15 residues long.

This chain connects TRBV21-1 to TRBJ2-1; TRBD2, as called in the table, went unchecked against the DNA. TRBV21-1 is a documented pseudogene. The CDR3 is 14 residues long. This CDR3 is CASSLPGEEPEQFF. The CDR3 bases are TGTGCCAGCAGCTTACCGGGGGAGGAACCTGAGCAGTTCTTC.

The table lists this clone with a few counts. This chain joins TRBV7-2 and TRBJ1-4; D is uncertain. Trimming shortened V by 6 bases and J by 6 bases, and 14 bases separated the two germline ends. The CDR3 has 14 residues. The germline CDR1 and CDR2 sequences are SGHTA and FQGNSA. The CDR3: CASRPGGSDEKLFF. CDR3 bases: TGTGCCAGCAGACCAGGTGGTTCCGATGAAAAACTGTTTTTT.

This chain connects TRBV19 to TRBJ2-1; 11 positions match TRBD1. The CDR3 runs 15 residues. After removal of 5 bases from V and 5 bases from J, the junction contained 5 bases not matched to a gene. Germline V gene lookup returns CDR1 LNHDA and CDR2 SQIVND (reference sequence). CDR3 nucleotides: TGTGCCAGTAGTCGTGGACAGGGGGCTAACAATGAGCAGTTCTTC. Translation: CASSRGQGANNEQFF.

This clone was seen a few times. The chain is built from TRBV30 and TRBJ2-2; tentatively, D is TRBD1 (5 bases). Germline V gene data show CDR1 as GTSNPN and CDR2 as SVGIG (reference sequence). The CDR3 has 14 amino acids. V was cut by 3 bases and J by 3 bases, with 11 bases left in between. This chain's CDR3 is CAWSFDSYTGELFF. The CDR3 DNA sequence: TGTGCCTGGAGCTTTGACAGCTACACCGGGGAGCTGTTTTTT. Together with reference TRBV30 and TRBJ2-2, the CDR3 gives the full variable domain: SQTIHQWPATLVQPVGSPLSLECTVEGTSNPNLYWYRQAAGRGLQLLFYSVGIGQISSEVPQNLSASRPQDRQFILSSKKLLLSDSGFYLCAWSFDSYTGELFFGEGSRLTVL.

The chain recombines TRBV11-1 with TRBJ2-7; 8 nucleotides agree with TRBD1. Per the germline V gene, CDR1 is SGHAT and CDR2 is FQDESV (reference sequence). The CDR3 spans 14 residues. V was clipped by 5 bases and J by 4 bases; unmatched bases: 7. The CDR3 protein is CASSAAGGRYEQYF. The CDR3 DNA sequence: TGTGCCAGCAGCGCCGCAGGGGGCCGGTACGAGCAGTACTTC. The variable domain in full, completed from reference TRBV11-1 and TRBJ2-7, reads EAEVAQSPRYKITEKSQAVAFWCDPISGHATLYWYRQILGQGPELLVQFQDESVVDDSQLPKDRFSAERLKGVDSTLKIQPAELGDSAMYLCASSAAGGRYEQYFGPGTRLTVT.

The chain is built from TRBV7-9 and TRBJ2-1; 13 positions match TRBD2. CDR3 length equals 17 residues. V was clipped by 2 bases and J by 7 bases; unmatched bases: 8. Germline CDR1 is SEHNR and CDR2 is FQNEAQ (reference sequence). CDR3 nucleotides: TGTGCCAGCAGCTTACAACCGGGACTAGCGGGATGGAATGAGCAGTTCTTC. It codes for CASSLQPGLAGWNEQFF.

This clone was counted between two and nine times. This sequence joins TRBV4-3 and TRBJ2-5, with D tentatively TRBD1 (5 bases). The CDR3 has 14 residues. The V gene lost 1 base and the J gene lost 5 bases, with 11 bases spanning the gap. Germline loops: CDR1 LGHNA, CDR2 YSLEER. The CDR3 loop reads CASSQARVRETQYF. The CDR3 region has the DNA TGCGCCAGCAGCCAAGCCAGGGTACGGGAGACCCAGTACTTC.

In its sample, this clone was seen a few times. The rearrangement links TRBV5-3 to TRBJ1-2; D is unresolved. TRBV5-3 is designated an ORF whose function remains uncertain. The CDR3 has 14 amino acids. V was cut by 6 bases and J by 1 base, with 13 bases left in between. The CDR3 loop is CARMTRDYNYGYTF. The CDR3 bases are TGTGCCAGAATGACGAGGGATTATAACTATGGCTACACCTTC.

The V call is TRBV2, the J call TRBJ2-1; tentative D call: TRBD2 (6 bases). The CDR3 is 12 amino acids. Per germline, CDR1 SNHLY and CDR2 FYNNEI. V was trimmed by 7 bases and J by 2 bases, leaving 6 bases between them. CDR3: CASTSAYNEQFF. CDR3 bases: TGTGCCAGCACTAGCGCCTACAATGAGCAGTTCTTC.

This clone was counted between two and nine times. The chain joins TRBV18 to TRBJ1-5; tentative D call: TRBD1 (6 bases). The CDR3 sequence is 14 residues long. Germline V CDR1 and CDR2: KGHSH, LQKENI. The V end was cut by 2 bases, the J end by 4 bases, with 9 bases between. Here the CDR3 DNA reads TGTGCCAGCTCACCAAGGCAGGGGAATCAGCCCCAGCATTTT. Amino acids: CASSPRQGNQPQHF.

This clone was seen only a few times. This chain links TRBV5-1 with TRBJ2-1, with TRBD1 matching over 12 bases. This CDR3 is built from 15 residues. V was pared by 7 bases and J by 7 bases, with 9 bases of the junction left unmatched. Germline values: CDR1 SGHRS, CDR2 YFSETQ. The DNA of the CDR3 is TGCGCCAGCGGCGAGGGACAGGGGGCAAAAAATGAGCAGTTCTTC. It specifies CASGEGQGAKNEQFF.

The chain employs TRBV11-2 and TRBJ1-2; D ambiguous. The V gene's germline CDR1 is SGHAT and CDR2 FQNNGV. V lost 5 bases and J lost 5, with 18 bases in between. The CDR3 has 15 residues. CDR3 sequence reads: CASSALPGLQYGYTF. CDR3 DNA sequence: TGTGCCAGCAGCGCCCTCCCGGGATTACAATATGGCTACACCTTC.